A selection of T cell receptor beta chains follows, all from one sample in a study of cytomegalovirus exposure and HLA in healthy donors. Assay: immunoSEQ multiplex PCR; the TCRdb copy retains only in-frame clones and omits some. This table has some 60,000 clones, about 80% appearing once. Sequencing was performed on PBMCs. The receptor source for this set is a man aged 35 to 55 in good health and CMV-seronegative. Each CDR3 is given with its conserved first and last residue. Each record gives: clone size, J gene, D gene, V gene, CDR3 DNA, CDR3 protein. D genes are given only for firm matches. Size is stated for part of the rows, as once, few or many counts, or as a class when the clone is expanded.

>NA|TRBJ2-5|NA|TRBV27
TGTGCCAGCAGTGGGAAGAGGGCGGGGACCCAGTACTTC
CASSGKRAGTQYF
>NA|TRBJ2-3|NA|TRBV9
TGTGCCAGCAGCGTAGTTGGAGGGGGGGGTACAGATACGCAGTATTTT
CASSVVGGGGTDTQYF
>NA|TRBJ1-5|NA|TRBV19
TGTGCCAGTAGTCAAACAGGGATTAGCAATCAGCCCCAGCATTTT
CASSQTGISNQPQHF
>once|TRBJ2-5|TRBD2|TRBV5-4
TGTGCCAGCAGCGGGGCAGGCGCGGGGGGGCTCTTAGAGACCCAGTACTTC
CASSGAGAGGLLETQYF
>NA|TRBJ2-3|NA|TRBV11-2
TGTGCCAGCAGCTTGGACAGAAGCACAGATACGCAGTATTTT
CASSLDRSTDTQYF
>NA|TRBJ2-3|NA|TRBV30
TGTGCCTGGAGTAAACTCCGGGCAGATACGCAGTATTTT
CAWSKLRADTQYF
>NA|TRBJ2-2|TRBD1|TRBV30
TGTGCCTGGAGTGCGGGACAGTTGTTAACCGGGGAGCTGTTTTTT
CAWSAGQLLTGELFF
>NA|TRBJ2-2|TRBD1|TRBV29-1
TGCAGCGTTGGATTACAGGGGACCGGGGAGCTGTTTTTT
CSVGLQGTGELFF
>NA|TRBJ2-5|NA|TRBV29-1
TGCAGCGTTCTAAGCCGAGAGACCCAGTACTTC
CSVLSRETQYF
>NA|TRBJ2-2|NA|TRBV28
TGTGCCAGCAGTTTAGCGCAGGGCACCACCGGGGAGCTGTTTTTT
CASSLAQGTTGELFF
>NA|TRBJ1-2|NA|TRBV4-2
TGTGCCAGCAGCCAATTCGGAGAGTCTGGGAGTCATAACTATGGCTACACCTTC
CASSQFGESGSHNYGYTF
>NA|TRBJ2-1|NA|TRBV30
TGTGCCTGGACTCCGGGATCATATCACAATGAGCAGTTCTTC
CAWTPGSYHNEQFF
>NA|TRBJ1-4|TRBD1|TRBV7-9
TGTGCCAGCAGGAAACCGGGACAGGGAAATGAAAAACTGTTTTTT
CASRKPGQGNEKLFF
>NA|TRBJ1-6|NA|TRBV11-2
TGTGCCAGCAGCTTAGATCGTGGGCTCGGTAATTCACCCCTCCACTTT
CASSLDRGLGNSPLHF
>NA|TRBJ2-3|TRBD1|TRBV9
TGTGCCAGCAGCGTCCGGACAGGGGGTGACACAGATACGCAGTATTTT
CASSVRTGGDTDTQYF
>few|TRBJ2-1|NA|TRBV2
TGTGCCAGCAGTGAATTAATCCCCTTACAGAATGAGCAGTTCTTC
CASSELIPLQNEQFF
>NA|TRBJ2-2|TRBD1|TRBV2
TGTGCCAGCAGTGACGGACAGGGGAACACCGGGGAGCTGTTTTTT
CASSDGQGNTGELFF
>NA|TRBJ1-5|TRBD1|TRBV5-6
TGTGCCAGCAGCCGGGGGACAGGGACGGGGCAGCCCCAGCATTTT
CASSRGTGTGQPQHF
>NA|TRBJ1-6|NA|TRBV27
TGTGCCAGCAGTTTATCGATGGGGGGAGGGGCGTGGGGTTCACCCCTCCACTTT
CASSLSMGGGAWGSPLHF
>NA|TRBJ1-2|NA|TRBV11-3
TGTGCCAGCAGCTTAGGAGCAAACTATGGCTACACCTTC
CASSLGANYGYTF
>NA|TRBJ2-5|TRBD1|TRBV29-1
TGCAGCGTTGCGGACAGGGGATGGGAGACCCAGTACTTC
CSVADRGWETQYF
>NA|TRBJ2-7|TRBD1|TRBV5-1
TGCGCCAGCAGCTTGCGAGAGCCGGGACAGCGGCCGTCCGAGCAGTACTTC
CASSLREPGQRPSEQYF
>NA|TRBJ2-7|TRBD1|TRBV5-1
TGCGCCAGCAGCCAAGGACAGGTGACCTACGAGCAGTACTTC
CASSQGQVTYEQYF
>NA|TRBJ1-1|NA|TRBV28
TGTGCCAGCAGCCGCGGACTGCTACTATCGAACACTGAAGCTTTCTTT
CASSRGLLLSNTEAFF
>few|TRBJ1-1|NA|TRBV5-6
TGTGCCAGCAGATTGCGGGGAGGGAACACTGAAGCTTTCTTT
CASRLRGGNTEAFF
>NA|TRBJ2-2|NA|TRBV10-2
TGCGCCAGCCAGGGTCCCCTGGGGACCGGGGAGCTGTTTTTT
CASQGPLGTGELFF
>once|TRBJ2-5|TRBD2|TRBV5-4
TGTGCCAGCAGCTTCCCGGGGGAGGTAGCGGGGGGTTTGGAGACCCAGTACTTC
CASSFPGEVAGGLETQYF
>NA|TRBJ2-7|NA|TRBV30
TGTGCCTGGAGTGTAGTAATGGGCATCTACGAGCAGTACTTC
CAWSVVMGIYEQYF
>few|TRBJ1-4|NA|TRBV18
TGTGCCAGCTCATTGACAGGATTATCGGGGATTAATGAAAAACTGTTTTTT
CASSLTGLSGINEKLFF
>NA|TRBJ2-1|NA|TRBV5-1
TGCGCCAGCAGCTTGCGACGTGTGGGGCTAATTTACAATGAGCAGTTCTTC
CASSLRRVGLIYNEQFF
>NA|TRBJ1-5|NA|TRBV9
TGTGCCAGCAGCGTGGCAGACAATCAGCCCCAGCATTTT
CASSVADNQPQHF
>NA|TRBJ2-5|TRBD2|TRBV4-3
TGCGCCAGCAGCCAAGTTCCAGCGGGGGGGCCGGTCGGAGAGACCCAGTACTTC
CASSQVPAGGPVGETQYF
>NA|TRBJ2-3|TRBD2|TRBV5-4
TGTGCCAGCAGCTTTCTCCAGACTAGCGTAAGCACAGATACGCAGTATTTT
CASSFLQTSVSTDTQYF
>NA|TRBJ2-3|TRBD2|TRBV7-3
TGTGCCAGCTCCAGCGGGGGAATCACAGATACGCAGTATTTT
CASSSGGITDTQYF
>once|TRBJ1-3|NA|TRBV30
TGTGCCTGGACCCAAATAGGGGGAAGAAACACCATATATTTT
CAWTQIGGRNTIYF
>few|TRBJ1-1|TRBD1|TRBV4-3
TGCGCCAGCAGCCAAGTCCAAGGACAGGGGTACACTGAAGCTTTCTTT
CASSQVQGQGYTEAFF
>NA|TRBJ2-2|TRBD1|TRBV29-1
TGCAGCGTTGAAGCACAGGGGGTCACCGGGGAGCTGTTTTTT
CSVEAQGVTGELFF
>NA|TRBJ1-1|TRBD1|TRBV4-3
TGCGCCAGCACAATCACAGGGGGCGCAACTGAAGCTTTCTTT
CASTITGGATEAFF
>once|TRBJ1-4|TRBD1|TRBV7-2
TGTGCCAGCAGACCGACAGGGGCAACTAATGAAAAACTGTTTTTT
CASRPTGATNEKLFF
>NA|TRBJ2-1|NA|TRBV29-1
TGCAGCGTTGGCGAAGGGGGTTTCCACAATGAGCAGTTCTTC
CSVGEGGFHNEQFF
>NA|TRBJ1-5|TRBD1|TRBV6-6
TGTGCCAGCAGGGAGACGACAGGGGGAGGGGGGCAGCCCCAGCATTTT
CASRETTGGGGQPQHF
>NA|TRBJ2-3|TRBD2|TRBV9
TGTGCCAGCAGCGTTGGAAGCGGGGGTAGAGATACGCAGTATTTT
CASSVGSGGRDTQYF
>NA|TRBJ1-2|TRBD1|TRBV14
TGTGCCAGCAGCCCTCAGGACAGGGCTGGCTACACCTTC
CASSPQDRAGYTF
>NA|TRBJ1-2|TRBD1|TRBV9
TGTGCCAGCAGTGGGACAGGGGGGCCCCTCCACTTC
CASSGTGGPLHF
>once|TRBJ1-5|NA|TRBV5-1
TGCGCCAGCAGCTTGGACAGGGCTCAGCCCCAGCATTTT
CASSLDRAQPQHF
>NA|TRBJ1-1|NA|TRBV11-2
TGTGCCAGCGCCATCTCAGGGAACACTGAAGCTTTCTTT
CASAISGNTEAFF
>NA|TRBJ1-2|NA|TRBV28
TGTGCCAGCAGTTCGCTTTTGGCGGTACGGTCAGGGCAATTCAACTATGGCTACACCTTC
CASSSLLAVRSGQFNYGYTF
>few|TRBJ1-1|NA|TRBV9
TGTGCCAGCAGCGTTTCCCAGGGGATGGACACTGAAGCTTTCTTT
CASSVSQGMDTEAFF
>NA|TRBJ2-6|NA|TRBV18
TGTGCCAGCTCACCCGGGTCTGGGGCCAACGTCCTGACTTTC
CASSPGSGANVLTF
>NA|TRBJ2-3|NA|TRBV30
TGTGCCTGGAGTGCTTTCAGCGGCCGCACAGATACGCAGTATTTT
CAWSAFSGRTDTQYF
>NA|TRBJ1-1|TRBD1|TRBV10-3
TGTGCCATCAGTGAGTCCAGGGGGGACACTGAAGCTTTCTTT
CAISESRGDTEAFF
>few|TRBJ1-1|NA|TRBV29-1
TGCAGCGTTGAAGATACACCGAACACTGAAGCTTTCTTT
CSVEDTPNTEAFF
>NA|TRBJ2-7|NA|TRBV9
TGTGCCAGCAGCGCTAGCGCTCAGGGGGGCGAGCAGTACTTC
CASSASAQGGEQYF
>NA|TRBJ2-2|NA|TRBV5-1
TGCGCCAGCACTTACAAGACCGGGACTTCGAACACCGGGGAGCTGTTTTTT
CASTYKTGTSNTGELFF
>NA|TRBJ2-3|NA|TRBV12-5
TGTGCTAGTGGTTTGGTATTAGGAGGGGTTACAGATACGCAGTATTTT
CASGLVLGGVTDTQYF
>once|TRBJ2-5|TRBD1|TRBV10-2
TGCGCCAGCTACTACGACAGGGGACAAGAGACCCAGTACTTC
CASYYDRGQETQYF
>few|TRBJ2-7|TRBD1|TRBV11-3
TGTGCCAGCAGCCTCCTTTCGACAGGGTTCTACGAGCAGTACTTC
CASSLLSTGFYEQYF